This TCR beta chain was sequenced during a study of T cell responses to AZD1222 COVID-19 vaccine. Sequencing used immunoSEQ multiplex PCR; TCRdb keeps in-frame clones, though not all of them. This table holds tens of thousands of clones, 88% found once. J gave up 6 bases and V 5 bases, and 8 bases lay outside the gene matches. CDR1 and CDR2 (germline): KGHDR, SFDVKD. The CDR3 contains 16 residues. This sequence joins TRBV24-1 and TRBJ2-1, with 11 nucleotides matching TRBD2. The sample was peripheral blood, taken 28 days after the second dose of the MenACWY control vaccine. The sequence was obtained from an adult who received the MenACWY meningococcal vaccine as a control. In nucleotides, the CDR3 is TGTGCCACCAGTGGTCCCATAGCGGGGGGGACCAATGAGCAGTTCTTC. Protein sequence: CATSGPIAGGTNEQFF.